These T cell receptor beta chains were read from a single sample in a study of blood T cells in healthy people across ages. MiXCR, applied by TCRdb to the 5' RACE reads, yields one record per CDR3 protein. The sample consists of around 600,000 distinct CDR3 sequences, around half of them appearing once. The material sequenced was blood. All receptors derive from a man aged 80 or over in good health. CDR3s include the opening cysteine and the closing phenylalanine or tryptophan. D genes are given only for firm matches. Where a row states a size, it is once, few, many or the class of an expanded clone; other rows omit it.

D gene	V gene	J gene	clone size	CDR3 DNA	CDR3 protein
TRBD2	TRBV20-1	TRBJ2-7	NA	TGCAGTGCTCCACGGGTCCTAGCGGGACGGGGCGAGCAGTACTTC	CSAPRVLAGRGEQYF
TRBD1	TRBV7-9	TRBJ2-3	NA	TGTGCCAGCAGCTTAGGGGACAGGGAAACAGATACGCAGTATTTT	CASSLGDRETDTQYF
NA	TRBV10-3	TRBJ2-2	NA	TGTGCCATCAGTGGTATGGGCGGGACGAACACCGGGGAGCTGTTTTTT	CAISGMGGTNTGELFF
NA	TRBV6-2/TRBV6-3	TRBJ2-7	NA	TGTGCCAGCAGTCCGGGACTTTTTCTCTACGAGCAGTACTTC	CASSPGLFLYEQYF
NA	TRBV27	TRBJ1-5	NA	TGTGCCAGCAAGTTGTGGGGTGGCAATCAGCCCCAGCATTTT	CASKLWGGNQPQHF
NA	TRBV29-1	TRBJ1-2	NA	TGCAGCGTTGGCGGGAACTATGGCTACACCTTC	CSVGGNYGYTF
NA	TRBV18	TRBJ2-1	few	TGTGCCAGCTCCCCCTACGGGGCCAATGAGCAGTTCTTC	CASSPYGANEQFF
TRBD1	TRBV9	TRBJ1-2	NA	TGTGCCAGCAGCGTAGACCCCCAGGGGGAGTACAACTATGGCTACACCTTC	CASSVDPQGEYNYGYTF
NA	TRBV7-2	TRBJ2-7	NA	TGTGCCAGCAGCTTAAAGGTAACTAGCTTCAACGAGCAGTACTTC	CASSLKVTSFNEQYF
NA	TRBV12-3/TRBV12-4	TRBJ2-5	NA	TGTGCCAGCAGGCCGGAACTAGCTGGAGAGACCCAGTACTTC	CASRPELAGETQYF
TRBD1	TRBV5-1	TRBJ1-4	few	TGCGCCAGCAGCGCACCGGGACAGACTAATGAAAAACTGTTTTTT	CASSAPGQTNEKLFF
TRBD2	TRBV29-1	TRBJ2-1	NA	TGCGGCGGAGGACTAGCGGGAGTGAATGAGCAGTTCTTC	CGGGLAGVNEQFF
TRBD2	TRBV12-3/TRBV12-4	TRBJ2-3	NA	TGTGCCAGCAGCCCGGGGGGGACTAGCAAACATACGCAGTATTTT	CASSPGGTSKHTQYF
NA	TRBV20-1	TRBJ2-3	NA	TGCAGTGCCCAGCCTAGCACAGATACGCAGTATTTT	CSAQPSTDTQYF
NA	TRBV11-2	TRBJ2-5	few	TGTGCCAGCAGCTTAGATGGCTCGAAGGAGACCCAGTACTTC	CASSLDGSKETQYF
TRBD1	TRBV12-3/TRBV12-4	TRBJ1-4	NA	TGTGCCAGCAGTCGTGGGACAGCACCTTTAGAAAAACTGTTTTTT	CASSRGTAPLEKLFF
NA	TRBV5-1	TRBJ1-1	few	TGCGCCAGCAGCGAGACGGGGTCAAGTGGCGCAAGCACTGAAGCTTTCTTT	CASSETGSSGASTEAFF
NA	TRBV6-1	TRBJ1-3	once	TGTGCCAGCAGTGAACTTTGGTCCTCTGGAAACACCATATATTTT	CASSELWSSGNTIYF
TRBD1	TRBV7-2	TRBJ2-1	NA	TGTGCCAGCAGGGAGGGGACAGGGAAGTACAATGAGCAGTTCTTC	CASREGTGKYNEQFF
NA	TRBV12-3/TRBV12-4	TRBJ2-5	NA	TGTGCCAGCACCACCTTATTGGTGGGGGAAGAGACCCAGTACTTC	CASTTLLVGEETQYF
NA	TRBV5-1	TRBJ2-7	few	TGCGCCAGCAGACCAGGGCTATCCTACGAGCAGTACTTC	CASRPGLSYEQYF
NA	TRBV4-3	TRBJ2-3	NA	TGCGCCAGCAGCCAAGAACGAGGTGGGGGCACAGATACGCAGTATTTT	CASSQERGGGTDTQYF
TRBD1	TRBV12-3/TRBV12-4	TRBJ1-2	few	TGTGCCAGCAGCCCAGACAGGGCGAAAGGCTACACCTTC	CASSPDRAKGYTF
TRBD1	TRBV4-2	TRBJ2-7	NA	TGTGCCAGCAGCGATGGGGACAGGGGACACCAGTACTTC	CASSDGDRGHQYF
NA	TRBV7-2	TRBJ1-5	NA	TGTGCCAGCAGCTTAAATGGCGGGCGCAATCAGCCCCAGCATTTT	CASSLNGGRNQPQHF
TRBD2	TRBV4-3	TRBJ2-1	NA	TGCGCCAGCAGCCAAGCCCTAGCGGGAGCTTACAATGAGCAGTTCTTC	CASSQALAGAYNEQFF
NA	TRBV7-2	TRBJ1-5	NA	TGTGCCAGCAGCTTTGCCAAGCAGCCCCAGCATTTT	CASSFAKQPQHF
TRBD2	TRBV7-9	TRBJ2-1	NA	TGTGCCCGCAGCTTCCTACGAGCGGGAGTTGGTGAGCAGTTCTTC	CARSFLRAGVGEQFF
TRBD2	TRBV6-5	TRBJ2-1	few	TGTGCCAGCAGTTACACCCCTAGACTAGCGGGGGGACCTGACTCCTACAATGAGCAGTTCTTC	CASSYTPRLAGGPDSYNEQFF
TRBD1	TRBV27	TRBJ1-2	NA	TGTGCCAGCAGTCCCCGGGGAGGGGGCGCATATGGCTACACCTTC	CASSPRGGGAYGYTF
NA	TRBV29-1	TRBJ2-1	few	TGCAGCGTTGACAGGGCGGCTGAGCAGTTCTTC	CSVDRAAEQFF
NA	TRBV29-1	TRBJ2-3	NA	TGCAGCGTCGCGGACGGGAACACAGATACGCAGTATTTT	CSVADGNTDTQYF
NA	TRBV19	TRBJ2-7	once	TGTGCCAGTAGAGTGCGAGGGACCTCCTACGAGCAGTACTTC	CASRVRGTSYEQYF
NA	TRBV9	TRBJ1-4	few	TGTGCCAGCAGCGTCGGCGGCGGTAATGAAAAACTGTTTTTT	CASSVGGGNEKLFF
NA	TRBV6-5	TRBJ1-2	once	TGTGCCAGCAGTGCCAGCACAGGGAACGGCTGCACCTTC	CASSASTGNGCTF
TRBD1	TRBV4-2	TRBJ2-1	NA	TGTGCCAGCAGCCAGGCCCCAGGGGGCTTGATTTACAATGAGCAGTTCTTC	CASSQAPGGLIYNEQFF
NA	TRBV29-1	TRBJ2-5	few	TGCAGCGTTACCTCTAACATCCAAGAGACCCAGTACTTC	CSVTSNIQETQYF
TRBD1	TRBV29-1	TRBJ2-1	few	TGCAGCGTTGAAGTTGGGACAGCCTACTCCTACAATGAGCAGTTCTTC	CSVEVGTAYSYNEQFF
NA	TRBV27	TRBJ2-5	NA	TGTGCCAGCAGCCCCTGGACGTGGAATGAGCAGTACTTC	CASSPWTWNEQYF
NA	TRBV3-1	TRBJ2-3	NA	TGTGCCAGCAGCCAAGACCGGTCGCCTAGGGATACGCAGTATTTT	CASSQDRSPRDTQYF
TRBD1	TRBV20-1	TRBJ2-2	NA	TGCAGTGCTCGCACAGGGGGCGTCGGGGAGCTGTTTTTT	CSARTGGVGELFF
TRBD2	TRBV7-2	TRBJ2-3	NA	TGTGCCAGCAGGATGACTAGCGGGGGGAGCACAGATACGCAGTATTTT	CASRMTSGGSTDTQYF
TRBD1	TRBV5-1	TRBJ1-1	NA	TGCGCCAGCAGCTTGGAACAGGGGGCGTGGGGAGCTTTCTTT	CASSLEQGAWGAFF
TRBD2	TRBV28	TRBJ2-7	few	TGTGCCAGCAGCTTAGCGGGAGGCTTTACCCACGAGCAGTACTTC	CASSLAGGFTHEQYF
TRBD1	TRBV6-5	TRBJ2-7	many	TGTGCCAGCAGTTGGGGCAGGGGGATCGAGCAGTACTTC	CASSWGRGIEQYF
TRBD2	TRBV27	TRBJ2-5	NA	TGTGCCGCAGGTAGCGGGGGGCACCAAGAGACCCAGTACTTC	CAAGSGGHQETQYF
TRBD1	TRBV2	TRBJ1-2	NA	TGTGCCAGCGCAAGAGGGCAGGGACAGCCTCCTGGCTACACCTTC	CASARGQGQPPGYTF
NA	TRBV7-2	TRBJ2-3	NA	TGTGCCAGCAGCTTTGCGAGTAGTCGGTATTTT	CASSFASSRYF
NA	TRBV6-5	TRBJ2-7	NA	TGTGCCAGCAGTTACTCGTATGCCGGGAAGTCCTACGAGCAGTACTTC	CASSYSYAGKSYEQYF
TRBD1	TRBV6-1	TRBJ2-4	NA	TGTGCCAGCAGTAGACGACAGGGGGCGGCCAAAAACATTCAGTACTTC	CASSRRQGAAKNIQYF